This TCR beta chain was profiled in a study of T cell responses to AZD1222 COVID-19 vaccine. General observations from the study: Regions 160-218 and 743-854 dominated among vaccine-associated CD4 TCRs spanning spike. The study identified only five to seven AZD1222 recipients as seropositive at baseline. Spike-specific TCR breadth and depth rose after two AZD1222 doses.

The CDR3 spans 15 residues. Germline trimming cut 3 bases from V and 8 bases from J; bases unmatched to any gene: 13. Germline V gives CDR1 SGHRS, CDR2 YFSETQ. Only one count was recorded for this clone. Its specificity is unknown. Sequencing was performed with immunoSEQ multiplex PCR; in TCRdb, only in-frame clones are kept and a portion is missing. The top ten hold 6.3% of the sample, which has roughly 70,000 clones, about nine tenths seen once. This clonotype was obtained from an adult who received the MenACWY meningococcal vaccine as a control. The starting material was peripheral blood, obtained 28 days after the second dose of the MenACWY control vaccine. The chain joins TRBV5-1 to TRBJ1-2; 7 bases agree with TRBD1. The CDR3 region is CASSWTWDSGGGYTF. The CDR3, as DNA: TGCGCCAGCAGCTGGACCTGGGACAGCGGGGGCGGCTACACCTTC.